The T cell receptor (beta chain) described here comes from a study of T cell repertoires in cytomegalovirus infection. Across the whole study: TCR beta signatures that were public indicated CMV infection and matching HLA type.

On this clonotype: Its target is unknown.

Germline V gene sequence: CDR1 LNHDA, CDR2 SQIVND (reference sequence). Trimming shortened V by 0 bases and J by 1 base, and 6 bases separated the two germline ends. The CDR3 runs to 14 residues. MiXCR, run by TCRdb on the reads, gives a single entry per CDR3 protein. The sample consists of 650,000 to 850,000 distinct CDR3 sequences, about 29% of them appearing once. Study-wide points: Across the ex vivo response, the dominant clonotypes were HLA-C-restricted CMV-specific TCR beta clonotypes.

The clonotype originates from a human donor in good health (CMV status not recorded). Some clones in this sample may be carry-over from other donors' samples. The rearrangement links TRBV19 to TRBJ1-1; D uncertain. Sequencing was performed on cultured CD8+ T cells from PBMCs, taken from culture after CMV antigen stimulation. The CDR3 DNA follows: TGTGCCAGTAGTATAGAAGCCAAGAACACTGAAGCTTTCTTT. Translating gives CASSIEAKNTEAFF.